The 28 T cell receptor beta chains presented below share a single source sample, sequenced in a study of beta chain features in type 1 diabetes. Points from the study as a whole: Moderately but significantly shorter TCRB CDR3s were found in Type 1 diabetes patients in all four CD4+ subsets.

These receptors have no identified antigens. Expressed TCRB transcripts were sequenced after all isolated RNA was converted to cDNA. Sequenced by immunoSEQ multiplex PCR; TCRdb stores in-frame clones only, minus some. This sample has hundreds of thousands of clones; roughly 13% occur once, and the top ten carry 0.0095% to 0.013%. The sequencing input was naive CD4+ T cells from blood. The receptors derive from a woman aged 18-29 years with type 1 diabetes.

This clone was picked up a small number of times. CDR3: CASSQGSGGYSGNTIYF. The CDR3 DNA sequence: TGCGCCAGCAGCCAAGGGTCAGGGGGGTACTCTGGAAACACCATATATTTT. V gene TRBV4-3 combines with J gene TRBJ1-3; 7 bases match TRBD1. The junction had 6 bases not matched to a gene; V was cut back by 1 base and J by 0 bases. CDR3 length: 17 residues. Germline V lookup: CDR1 LGHNA, CDR2 YSLEER.

This clone was counted a few times. The V call is TRBV7-3, the J call TRBJ2-1; 7 nucleotides line up with TRBD2. The germline gives CDR1 SGHTA, CDR2 FQGTGA. This CDR3 is built from 15 residues. The junction had 10 bases not matched to a gene; V was cut back by 5 bases and J by 6 bases. The DNA of the CDR3 is TGTGCCAGCAGCCCTCGGGCGGGGAGGGCCAATGAGCAGTTCTTC. Residues: CASSPRAGRANEQFF.

This clone was counted only a few times. The chain is built from TRBV6-6 and TRBJ2-6; maybe TRBD2 (5 bases). V was clipped by 5 bases and J by 4 bases, with 12 bases between them. Germline-derived CDR1 and CDR2 are MNHNY and SVGAGI (reference sequence). The CDR3 is 15 residues long. CDR3 amino acids: CASSTTSGGANVLTF. Written as DNA, the CDR3 is TGTGCCAGCAGTACTACCTCGGGAGGGGCCAACGTCCTGACTTTC.

The V and J genes are TRBV9 and TRBJ2-7; D is perhaps TRBD2 (6 bases). The V gene's germline CDR1 is SGDLS and CDR2 YYNGEE. V shed 4 bases and J shed 4 bases, with 24 bases lying between them. The CDR3 contains 17 residues. In nucleotides, the CDR3 is TGTGCCAGCAGCCCGGGACTCGACTGGGACTTACGTTACGAGCAGTACTTC. Protein: CASSPGLDWDLRYEQYF.

This rearrangement joins TRBV5-1 to TRBJ1-2, with a possible D match to TRBD1 (6 bases). This CDR3 has 17 amino acids. In germline, CDR1 is SGHRS, CDR2 YFSETQ. Trimming removed 0 bases from V and 2 bases from J, with 17 bases in between. The CDR3 sequence is CASSLAPPQGQNYGYTF. The CDR3, as DNA: TGCGCCAGCAGCTTGGCCCCACCCCAGGGACAAAACTATGGCTACACCTTC. The variable domain in full, with the rest retrieved from reference TRBV5-1 and TRBJ1-2, is KAGVTQTPRYLIKTRGQQVTLSCSPISGHRSVSWYQQTPGQGLQFLFEYFSETQRNKGNFPGRFSGRQFSNSRSEMNVSTLELGDSALYLCASSLAPPQGQNYGYTFGSGTRLTVV.

This clone was detected only a few times. This rearrangement joins TRBV25-1 to TRBJ2-1, with TRBD1 matching 7 bases. The length of the CDR3 is 15 residues. Per the germline V gene, CDR1 is MGHDK and CDR2 is SYGVNS. Germline trimming cut 5 bases from V and 4 bases from J; bases unmatched to any gene: 8. CDR3 nucleotides: TGTGCCAGCAGTCCACCGGGACAGCCTTACAATGAGCAGTTCTTC. Translated, it gives CASSPPGQPYNEQFF.

Comments on this clone: The same CDR3 can be traced to other DNA sequences in this sample. The CDR3 DNA sequence: TGTGCCAGCTCACCGACAGCGAACACTGAAGCTTTCTTT. Translated, it gives CASSPTANTEAFF. The chain is built from TRBV18 and TRBJ1-1; tentatively, D is TRBD1 (5 bases). Trimming stripped 3 bases from V and 1 base from J, with 6 bases between. The CDR3 loop spans 13 amino acids. The germline V gene encodes CDR1 KGHSH and CDR2 LQKENI. Full variable domain (missing parts from reference TRBV18 and TRBJ1-1): NAGVMQNPRHLVRRRGQEARLRCSPMKGHSHVYWYRQLPEEGLKFMVYLQKENIIDESGMPKERFSAEFPKEGPSILRIQQVVRGDSAAYFCASSPTANTEAFFGQGTRLTVV.

The rearrangement joins TRBV30 to TRBJ1-2; a weak D match, TRBD1 (5 bases). CDR3 length: 14 residues. Trimming stripped 3 bases from V and 2 bases from J, with 13 bases between. Germline values: CDR1 GTSNPN, CDR2 SVGIG (reference sequence). The CDR3 is CAWSLGHLNYGYTF. Written as DNA, the CDR3 is TGTGCCTGGAGCTTAGGACACCTCAACTATGGCTACACCTTC.

The CDR3 region is CASSLEAGTSGRGTQYF. CDR3 nucleotide sequence: TGTGCCAGCAGCTTGGAAGCCGGGACTAGCGGGAGAGGTACGCAGTATTTT. The chain uses TRBV5-4 and TRBJ2-3; the match to TRBD2 covers 14 bases. Germline values: CDR1 SGHNT, CDR2 YYREEE (reference sequence). This CDR3 has 17 amino acids. The J segment lost 8 bases and the V segment lost 0 bases, leaving 8 bases of the junction unmatched.

This clone showed up just a few times. The chain joins TRBV29-1 to TRBJ2-1, with 11 bases aligning to TRBD2. Germline CDR1 and CDR2: SQVTM and ANQGSEA. There are 15 residues in the CDR3. With V trimmed by 5 bases and J by 10 bases, 13 bases remained unmatched. This CDR3 reads CSVRWLAGGPGEQFF. CDR3 sequence (DNA): TGCAGCGTTCGTTGGCTAGCGGGGGGTCCGGGGGAGCAGTTCTTC.

A few counts support this clone. The genes are TRBV14 and TRBJ1-1; 7 bases are shared with TRBD1. Germline V CDR1 and CDR2: SGHDN, FVKESK. The CDR3 is made up of 14 amino acids. J was trimmed by 5 bases and V by 0 bases; bases with no gene match: 3. DNA for the CDR3: TGTGCCAGCAGCCAAGAGGCCAGGGGGACTGAAGCTTTCTTT. This codes for CASSQEARGTEAFF.

This rearrangement joins TRBV30 to TRBJ1-5; 7 nucleotides line up with TRBD1. This CDR3 spans 13 amino acids. The V and J ends lost 5 bases and 1 base, in that order; junction bases with no gene match: 2. The V gene's germline CDR1 is GTSNPN and CDR2 SVGIG (reference sequence). The CDR3 nucleotides read TGTGCCTGGGAACAGGGGAGCAATCAGCCCCAGCATTTT. This translates into CAWEQGSNQPQHF.

In this sample, this clone turned up a few times. The rearrangement joins TRBV27 to TRBJ2-7; no clear D gene. Trimming stripped 2 bases from V and 1 base from J, with 12 bases between. Germline loops: CDR1 MNHEY, CDR2 SMNVEV (reference sequence). This CDR3 is 15 amino acids long. The CDR3 spells CASSLTILPSYEQYF. For the CDR3, the DNA is TGTGCCAGCAGTTTAACGATACTCCCATCCTACGAGCAGTACTTC.

The CDR3 coding sequence is TGCAGTGCTAGAGTTAGAAACATTCAGTACTTC. Translation: CSARVRNIQYF. This sequence joins TRBV20-1 and TRBJ2-4; D call uncertain. CDR1 DFQATT and CDR2 SNEGSKA come from the germline V gene (reference sequence). The CDR3 runs 11 residues. V lost 1 base and J 6 bases, leaving 4 bases between the germline ends.

In its sample, this clone was seen a few times. The V gene is TRBV9, the J gene TRBJ2-1; 11 positions agree with TRBD2. The germline V gene has CDR1 SGDLS and CDR2 YYNGEE. This CDR3 comprises 15 residues. The V and J ends lost 1 base and 7 bases, in that order; junction bases with no gene match: 4. CDR3 nucleotides: TGTGCCAGCAGCGTACTAGCGGGAGGTATAAATGAGCAGTTCTTC. Its protein product is CASSVLAGGINEQFF.

A few counts support this clone. The V and J genes are TRBV12-5 and TRBJ2-3; 7 bases are a match to TRBD1. This CDR3 is built from 14 residues. Germline V CDR1 and CDR2: LGHNT, FRNRAP. V lost 6 bases, J lost 1 base, and 4 bases stayed unmatched. The CDR3 here is CASGSGTGTDTQYF. The CDR3 nucleotides read TGTGCTAGTGGATCCGGGACAGGCACAGATACGCAGTATTTT.

The V gene is TRBV5-4, the J gene TRBJ1-1; no firm D call. The germline V gene encodes CDR1 SGHNT and CDR2 YYREEE (reference sequence). This CDR3 contains 16 residues. With 0 bases removed from V and 2 bases from J, the gap between germline ends came to 14 bases. CDR3 loop: CASSLGYSQFNTEAFF. CDR3 nucleotides: TGTGCCAGCAGCTTGGGTTATTCGCAGTTTAACACTGAAGCTTTCTTT.

This clone was seen only a few times. The chain has TRBV28 and TRBJ2-7; no firm D call. The CDR3 consists of 13 residues. The germline V and J ends were trimmed by 5 bases and 2 bases, with 10 bases remaining between them. CDR1 is MDHEN, CDR2 SYDVKM, per germline. The CDR3 reads CASSPAPTYEQYF. The CDR3 nucleotides are TGTGCCAGCAGTCCCGCGCCGACCTACGAGCAGTACTTC.

The chain has TRBV18 and TRBJ1-4; D is unclear. Germline lookup yields CDR1 KGHSH and CDR2 LQKENI. Between the trimmed V and J ends, which lost 6 bases and 6 bases, there was a span of 8 bases. The CDR3 totals 12 residues. The CDR3 nucleotides read TGTGCCAGCTCTCGGGGAGATGAAAAACTGTTTTTT. Encoded protein: CASSRGDEKLFF.

This clone was counted only a few times. The chain has TRBV29-1 and TRBJ2-7; D is perhaps TRBD1 (5 bases). Germline CDR1 is SQVTM and CDR2 is ANQGSEA. The CDR3 runs to 14 residues. V was shortened by 7 bases and J by 0 bases, with 16 bases between the two germline ends. CDR3 nucleotides: TGCAGCGCCAACAGAGACAGCAGCTCCTACGAGCAGTACTTC. Protein: CSANRDSSSYEQYF.

The chain has TRBV11-2 and TRBJ2-3; tentative D call: TRBD1 (6 bases). Trimming took 4 bases from V and 7 from J, leaving 18 bases between them. The CDR3 has 15 amino acids. Germline lookup yields CDR1 SGHAT and CDR2 FQNNGV. The CDR3 DNA reads TGTGCCAGCAGCTCTTTAGGTCAGGGGATGTATACGCAGTATTTT. Protein: CASSSLGQGMYTQYF. The full variable domain, completed using reference TRBV11-2 and TRBJ2-3, is EAGVAQSPRYKIIEKRQSVAFWCNPISGHATLYWYQQILGQGPKLLIQFQNNGVVDDSQLPKDRFSAERLKGVDSTLKIQPAKLEDSAVYLCASSSLGQGMYTQYFGPGTRLTVL.

In nucleotides, the CDR3 is TGCGCCAGCAGCCGTTACACCCCCCCAAATGAAAAACTGTTTTTT. It specifies CASSRYTPPNEKLFF. V usage is TRBV4-3 and J usage is TRBJ1-4; no reliable D call. V was clipped by 4 bases and J by 5 bases, with 14 bases between them. The germline V gene encodes CDR1 LGHNA and CDR2 YSLEER. CDR3 length: 15 amino acids.

The chain has TRBV4-1 and TRBJ1-2; a weak D match, TRBD1 (6 bases). Germline loops: CDR1 MGHRA, CDR2 YSYEKL. This CDR3 has 17 residues. The V end lost 3 bases, the J end lost 4 bases, and 21 bases lay between the germline ends. The CDR3 spells CASSQIGTNPGRYGYTF. The CDR3 nucleotides are TGCGCCAGCAGCCAGATCGGGACAAACCCTGGGCGCTATGGCTACACCTTC.

This clone was seen more than once but under ten times. The chain is built from TRBV9 and TRBJ2-1; 9 bases line up with TRBD2. The CDR3 spans 14 residues. V shed 4 bases and J 9 bases; nucleotides not matched to a gene: 8. The germline V gene has CDR1 SGDLS and CDR2 YYNGEE. As DNA, the CDR3 is TGTGCCAGCAGCCCGGGACTAGCCCGAGTTGAGCAGTTCTTC. Residues: CASSPGLARVEQFF.

J is TRBJ1-1 and V is TRBV5-4, with TRBD1 matching over 11 bases. CDR1 and CDR2 from the germline V gene are SGHNT and YYREEE (reference sequence). The J segment lost 5 bases and the V segment lost 4 bases, leaving 4 bases of the junction unmatched. The length of the CDR3 is 14 residues. DNA of the CDR3: TGTGCCAGCAGCGGGGACAGGGGGAGGACTGAAGCTTTCTTT. It translates to CASSGDRGRTEAFF.

This clone came up a few times. V usage is TRBV5-1 and J usage is TRBJ2-2; 7 bases agree with TRBD1. The J segment lost 1 base and the V segment lost 3 bases, leaving 9 bases of the junction unmatched. The germline CDR1 and CDR2 sequences are SGHRS and YFSETQ. This CDR3 contains 17 residues. For the CDR3, the DNA is TGCGCCAGCAGCTATCAGTACAACAGGGGGAACACCGGGGAGCTGTTTTTT. Translated: CASSYQYNRGNTGELFF. Filled out from reference TRBV5-1 and TRBJ2-2, the complete variable domain reads KAGVTQTPRYLIKTRGQQVTLSCSPISGHRSVSWYQQTPGQGLQFLFEYFSETQRNKGNFPGRFSGRQFSNSRSEMNVSTLELGDSALYLCASSYQYNRGNTGELFFGEGSRLTVL.

This clone turned up a few times. The V gene is TRBV30, the J gene TRBJ1-5, with D uncertain. Germline CDR1 GTSNPN, CDR2 SVGIG (reference sequence). V was shortened by 0 bases and J by 5 bases, with 8 bases between the two germline ends. The CDR3 loop spans 13 amino acids. CDR3 sequence (DNA): TGTGCCTGGAGTGTACGCGAGTATCAGCCCCAGCATTTT. This encodes CAWSVREYQPQHF.

CDR3 coding DNA: TGTGCCTGGACCCGCACGACCCTGGGGGGAGAGACCCAGTACTTC. This codes for CAWTRTTLGGETQYF. The gene calls are TRBV30 and TRBJ2-5; D is possibly TRBD2 (6 bases). CDR3 length: 15 amino acids. Germline V lookup: CDR1 GTSNPN, CDR2 SVGIG (reference sequence). V lost 4 bases, J lost 4 bases, and 19 bases lay in between. Full variable domain (rest looked up from reference TRBV30 and TRBJ2-5): SQTIHQWPATLVQPVGSPLSLECTVEGTSNPNLYWYRQAAGRGLQLLFYSVGIGQISSEVPQNLSASRPQDRQFILSSKKLLLSDSGFYLCAWTRTTLGGETQYFGPGTRLLVL.